What follows are 7 T cell receptor beta chains derived from one specimen sequenced in a study of blood T cell repertoires in COVID-19. The protocol was immunoSEQ multiplex PCR, while the TCRdb copy is restricted to in-frame clones and leaves out a portion. The table has a few hundred thousand clones, about nine tenths seen once. The material sequenced was PBMCs or T cells enriched from blood (not recorded which). Receptors originate from a woman aged 25 to 39 who had recovered from COVID-19.

The genes are TRBV24-1 and TRBJ2-1; D not resolved. V was trimmed by 0 bases and J by 0 bases, leaving 11 bases between them. Germline loops: CDR1 KGHDR, CDR2 SFDVKD. The CDR3 runs 17 residues. The CDR3 coding sequence is TGTGCCACCAGTGATTTGTTTGAGTGGAGCTCCTACAATGAGCAGTTCTTC. Amino acids: CATSDLFEWSSYNEQFF.

This clone was found once. The chain uses TRBV5-1 and TRBJ2-1, with a tentative D call TRBD1 (5 bases). In germline, CDR1 is SGHRS, CDR2 YFSETQ. There are 14 residues in the CDR3. Trimming stripped 7 bases from V and 7 bases from J, with 18 bases between. CDR3 coding DNA: TGCGCCAGCTCCAGACAGAATGATCTGAATGAGCAGTTCTTC. It encodes CASSRQNDLNEQFF.

The V and J genes are TRBV12-3 or TRBV12-4 and TRBJ1-1; D is ambiguous. The CDR3 extends over 13 amino acids. The ends were cut back, 7 bases at V and 7 bases at J, with 16 bases in the middle. CDR3 residues: CASTIFEDGEAFF. DNA of the CDR3: TGTGCCAGCACCATCTTTGAGGATGGTGAAGCTTTCTTT.

The chain links TRBV18 to TRBJ1-1; 8 bases are a match to TRBD1. V dropped 6 bases and J dropped 1; count of bases not matched to a gene: 10. This CDR3 region has 16 residues. Germline CDR1 is KGHSH and CDR2 is LQKENI. The CDR3 loop reads CASSPEQGDTNTEAFF. The CDR3 region has the DNA TGTGCCAGCTCCCCTGAACAGGGGGATACGAACACTGAAGCTTTCTTT.

The sample holds one count of this clone. CDR3 in DNA: TGTGCTAGTGGTTTGGCCCGGGAGAATCTCGTAAGCGATGAAGCTTTCTTT. This encodes CASGLARENLVSDEAFF. The chain has TRBV12-5 and TRBJ1-1; D gene ambiguous. The CDR3 consists of 17 residues. Germline lookup yields CDR1 LGHNT and CDR2 FRNRAP. V was trimmed by 1 base and J by 7 bases, leaving 22 bases between them.

The chain couples TRBV11-2 to TRBJ1-5, with D possibly TRBD1 on 5 matching bases. Trimming took 0 bases from V and 0 from J, leaving 12 bases between them. The length of the CDR3 is 17 residues. Germline-derived CDR1 and CDR2 are SGHAT and FQNNGV. CDR3 region: CASSLDQGGNSNQPQHF. The CDR3 DNA follows: TGTGCCAGCAGCTTAGACCAGGGCGGAAATAGCAATCAGCCCCAGCATTTT.

This clone was recorded only once. The genes are TRBV10-3 and TRBJ1-1; the D gene is possibly TRBD1 (6 bases). CDR1 and CDR2 (germline): ENHRY, SYGVKD. The germline V and J ends were trimmed by 7 bases and 3 bases, with 15 bases remaining between them. This CDR3 has 14 amino acids. CDR3 DNA: TGTGCCATCACTAACAGGGAGCTGGACACTGAAGCTTTCTTT. Residues: CAITNRELDTEAFF.